This T cell receptor beta chain was observed in a study of T cells in Graves' hyperthyroidism and ophthalmopathy (dated 2019 in TCRdb). Background for the entire study: Peripheral blood samples were taken at initial diagnosis, before any treatment was given. Once sampling was done, hyperthyroidism patients were given methimazole at a starting dose of 30 mg daily, whereas ophthalmopathy patients were given high-dose intravenous methylprednisolone. Whether ophthalmopathy could be predicted prospectively was tested in an independent validation cohort made up of under 20 hyperthyroidism patients plus 17 patients who later progressed to ophthalmopathy. TCR Vbeta CDR3 sequencing of 130 to 150 peripheral blood samples (roughly 43 ophthalmopathy, around 80 hyperthyroidism and roughly 17 progressor patients) is reported in the paper. In addition, the study compared T-cell repertoires in thyroid tissue and in blood from five to seven Graves' hyperthyroidism patients. To identify TCR V-J signatures that set the groups apart, the researchers used a discovery cohort of approximately 98 patients, made up of 43 with Graves' ophthalmopathy and 57 with stable Graves' hyperthyroidism. The approximately 97 discovery patients were randomly divided into training and test sets at a 7:3 ratio.

In the ophthalmopathy patients, disease was moderately to severely active, with a Clinical Activity Score of 3 or more, a NOSPECS grade of 4 or more, and a duration of less than 3 months. The study excluded patients with uncontrolled infections, other autoimmune diseases, pregnancy or lactation. Diagnoses relied on clinical symptoms, serum thyroxine and TRAb, thyroid ultrasound and orbital computed tomography. PBMCs were isolated from 7.5 to 10 ml of fresh peripheral blood by Ficoll-Paque density gradient centrifugation. Total RNA was extracted using Trizol reagent, and RNA quality was assessed on an Agilent 2100 Bioanalyzer. Overall study results and their limits: During validation, the model predicted progression to ophthalmopathy a median of around 6 months ahead of onset, with almost 71% sensitivity and more than 72% specificity. In cross-validation, a model built on a 13 V-J signature told ophthalmopathy apart from stable hyperthyroidism with 87.88% sensitivity and approximately 81% specificity, and in testing the same model reached 80%/75%. Most expanded thyroid clonotypes (frequency above 0.001) were also found in blood, which suggests that blood repertoires may mirror thyroid immune responses. Sample size was not statistically predetermined, and investigators were not blinded to group allocation.

The table lists this clonotype with many counts. No cognate antigen has been identified for it. No much larger clone exists at a distance of one base, and base qualities are not known. Counted from cysteine to phenylalanine, this CDR3 has 13 amino acids. Only the CDR3 portion is preserved as DNA: 39 bases, with reading frame beginning at the first base. Based on the germline V gene, the CDR1 and CDR2 sequences are MDHEN and SYDVKM. V was cut back by 7 bases and J by 2 bases, leaving a gap of 11 bases between them. TCR beta CDR3 regions were amplified from RNA transcripts. The first round of RT-PCR for the TCR CDR3 was performed with the HTBI primer set and the Qiagen OneStep RT-PCR kit. The libraries were constructed in a second round of multiplex PCR and then size-selected and purified. The libraries were sequenced on an Illumina HiSeq2000 using paired-end 100 bp reads. In the source study's methods: Raw data were processed with SOAPnuke, discarding reads with adapters, uncalled bases, mean Phred below 15, or no exact constant-primer or identifier match. High-quality paired reads were merged with COPE v1.2.5, and unique nucleotide sequences were defined as clonotypes. MiTCR v1.1 was used to align the clonotypes against IMGT TRBV, TRBD and TRBJ reference segments. Analysis was restricted to V-J combinations with a frequency above 0.0001, which covered 99% to 99.2% of repertoires. A TCS score was defined as the ratio of F50 (clonal expansion) to E x V (chaos), with BLOSUM62-based TCRdist applied between CDR3 peptides within each V-J. Welch's t-statistics and random forest reduced 500 to 650 V-J features to 10 to 15, which were used in a naive Bayes classifier (R e1071). In-frame beta chains were kept once TCRdb had trimmed the public reads at Q25 with fastp and called clones with MiXCR. Every entry covers one CDR3 protein and lists the most common genes and DNA from its rows. The V and J calls come from TCRdb's annotation, not from the publication. Present in this sample are roughly 600,000 distinct CDR3 sequences, about 15% of which were seen just once. Clones ranked in the top ten supply roughly an eighth of the sample.

This clonotype was obtained from a woman aged 45-60 years with Graves' ophthalmopathy. The material sequenced was blood. The chain uses TRBV28 and TRBJ1-2; TRBD1 is a possible D gene, resting on 6 matching bases. CDR3 protein: CASNLQGNYGYTF. The DNA sequence is given as TGTGCCAGCAATCTACAGGGAAACTATGGCTACACCTTC.